This entry concerns a single T cell receptor beta chain. Antigen: not known. Assay used: immunoSEQ multiplex PCR; TCRdb lists only in-frame clones, some missing. The sample includes 2 million to 3 million clones, roughly 93% of them seen just once. This sample is part of a study of shared clonotypes between healthy human individuals. Study-level points and caveats: Clonotypes not shared had lower generation probabilities than those common to all four donors.

V was cut by 4 bases and J by 10 bases, with 17 bases left in between. Germline V gene data show CDR1 as SQVTM and CDR2 as ANQGSEA. The CDR3 is made up of 13 amino acids. V usage is TRBV29-1 and J usage is TRBJ2-1; D remains unclear. This receptor was taken from a man aged 18 to 35 in good health. Some clones in this sample may be carry-over from other donors' samples. Sequencing was done on a sample of naive CD4+ T cells from PBMCs. The subset: CD45RA+ positively selected. DNA of the CDR3: TGCAGCGTTGGGAGCCTCTTTGGGGTCGAGCAGTTCTTC. Translation gives CSVGSLFGVEQFF.